This T cell receptor beta chain was captured by sequencing in a study of blood T cell repertoires in COVID-19. The CDR3 is 15 amino acids. V was pared by 6 bases and J by 1 base, with 8 bases of the junction left unmatched. Germline assignment: CDR1 SGHVS and CDR2 FQNEAQ. TCRdb's copy holds only in-frame clones and misses some; the assay was immunoSEQ multiplex PCR. The sample records approximately 210,000 clones, 80% to 85% being singletons. The receptor comes from a woman in her forties or fifties with acute COVID-19. The V and J genes are TRBV7-8 and TRBJ1-1; 7 bases fit TRBD1. Sequencing input: PBMCs or T cells enriched from blood (not recorded which). For the CDR3, the DNA is TGTGCCAGCAGAAAGAAGGGGGCAGAGAACACTGAAGCTTTCTTT. This encodes CASRKKGAENTEAFF.